This TCR beta chain was captured in a study of T cells in Graves' hyperthyroidism and ophthalmopathy (dated 2019 in TCRdb). In terms of the full investigation: Peripheral blood was sampled at the time of initial diagnosis, prior to any treatment. TCR V-J signatures able to tell the groups apart were searched for in a discovery cohort of 90 to 100 patients, of whom around 43 had Graves' ophthalmopathy and roughly 58 had stable Graves' hyperthyroidism. Whether ophthalmopathy could be predicted prospectively was tested in an independent validation cohort made up of under 20 hyperthyroidism patients plus 17 patients who later progressed to ophthalmopathy. The 75 to 100 discovery patients were randomly split 7:3 into training and test sets. In addition, the study compared T-cell repertoires in thyroid tissue and in blood from 6 or 7 Graves' hyperthyroidism patients. Once sampling was done, hyperthyroidism patients were given methimazole at a starting dose of 30 mg daily, whereas ophthalmopathy patients were given high-dose intravenous methylprednisolone. TCR Vbeta CDR3 sequencing of 120 to 150 peripheral blood samples (roughly 41 ophthalmopathy, about 75 hyperthyroidism and some 17 progressor patients) is reported in the paper.

Amplification of TCR beta CDR3 regions was carried out from RNA transcripts. A first-round RT-PCR of the TCR CDR3 used the HTBI primer set with the Qiagen OneStep RT-PCR kit. A second multiplex PCR round built the libraries, followed by size selection and purification. The libraries were sequenced on an Illumina HiSeq2000 using paired-end 100 bp reads. The authors' pipeline ran thus. SOAPnuke was used to process the raw data, removing reads that contained adapters or uncalled bases, had a mean Phred below 15, or lacked an exact match to the constant primer or identifier. COPE v1.2.5 was used to merge high-quality paired reads, and clonotypes were defined as unique nucleotide sequences. MiTCR v1.1 was used to align clonotypes to the IMGT TRBV, TRBD and TRBJ reference segments. The analysis was restricted to V-J combinations with a frequency above 0.0001, which together covered 99% to 99.2% of the repertoires. A TCS score was defined as the ratio between F50 (clonal expansion) and ExV (chaos), using BLOSUM62-based TCRdist between CDR3 peptides within each V-J. Welch's t-statistics and random forest reduced approximately 520 V-J features to 10 to 15, which were used in a naive Bayes classifier (R e1071). The similarity between thyroid and blood repertoires was quantified using the Morisita-Horn index. TCRdb reanalyzed the raw reads on its own, using fastp at Q25 for trimming and MiXCR for clone calling, and kept in-frame beta chains. Identical CDR3 proteins give one entry, which carries the most common genes and DNA. What appears here as the V and J calls and clone size reflects TCRdb's work, not the paper's. A total of around 60,000 distinct CDR3 sequences appear in this sample, roughly 50% of them only once. The ten top clones hold about an eighth of the sample.

Study-level results and caveats: Most expanded thyroid clonotypes (frequency above 0.001) were also found in blood, which suggests that blood repertoires may mirror thyroid immune responses. A model built on a 13 V-J signature distinguished ophthalmopathy from stable hyperthyroidism, reaching approximately 89% sensitivity and under 84% specificity in cross-validation and 80%/75% in testing. During validation, the model predicted progression to ophthalmopathy a median of approximately 7 months ahead of onset, with around 71% sensitivity and 72.22% specificity. Sample size was not statistically predetermined, and blinding of investigators to group allocation was not performed.

In the ophthalmopathy patients, disease was moderately to severely active, with a Clinical Activity Score of 3 or more, a NOSPECS grade of 4 or more, and a duration of less than 3 months. Any patient with an uncontrolled infection, another autoimmune disease, pregnancy or lactation was excluded. Clinical symptoms, serum thyroxine and TRAb, thyroid ultrasound, and orbital computed tomography formed the basis for the diagnoses. Ficoll-Paque density gradient centrifugation was used to isolate PBMCs from under 11 ml of fresh peripheral blood. Trizol reagent was used to extract total RNA, and RNA quality was then checked on an Agilent 2100 Bioanalyzer. Via the germline V gene, CDR1 is SGHAT and CDR2 FQNNGV. The CDR3 starts with the cysteine, ends with the phenylalanine, and has 18 residues. Only the CDR3 DNA is retained, 54 bases long and in frame from the first base. V is pruned by 1 base and J by 1 base, leaving 9 bases of the junction without a gene match.

This clonotype was found many times. Its cognate antigen has yet to be identified. The record has no base qualities; no much larger clone is one base away. This receptor was obtained from a woman in her thirties with Graves' ophthalmopathy. The chain was built from TRBV11-2 and TRBJ2-1, with 8 junctional bases fitting TRBD2. Material: blood. The CDR3 protein is CASSLVVASGSSYNEQFF. The DNA sequence follows: TGTGCCAGCAGCTTAGTTGTGGCTAGCGGGTCTTCCTACAATGAGCAGTTCTTC.